This entry lists 9 T cell receptor beta chains sequenced from one sample in a study of blood T cells in healthy people across ages. Together with a sample-barcoded 5' primer, a J-beta primer mix was included in a second PCR lasting about 7 to 11 cycles. Via MiXCR, TCRdb re-called the 5' RACE reads, giving one row per CDR3 protein. Seen here are about 830,000 distinct CDR3 sequences, about 62% observed once, and the top ten hold roughly 25%. Specimen: blood. These receptors were taken from a man aged 25 to 40 in good health.

This chain uses TRBV5-1 with TRBJ2-7; D perhaps matches TRBD1 (6 bases). V gave up 5 bases and J gave up 1 base, with 13 bases separating them. The CDR3 runs to 14 residues. Germline CDR1 SGHRS, CDR2 YFSETQ. CDR3 sequence: CASSQTTGSYEQYF. Here the CDR3 DNA reads TGCGCCAGCAGTCAAACGACAGGTTCCTACGAGCAGTACTTC. The full variable domain, with the rest looked up from reference TRBV5-1 and TRBJ2-7, is KAGVTQTPRYLIKTRGQQVTLSCSPISGHRSVSWYQQTPGQGLQFLFEYFSETQRNKGNFPGRFSGRQFSNSRSEMNVSTLELGDSALYLCASSQTTGSYEQYFGPGTRLTVT.

This clonotype was counted a few times. The gene calls are TRBV4-2 and TRBJ2-7; 9 bases match TRBD2. The DNA end is a closer match to TRBJ2-5, so the J assignment may be wrong. Germline loops: CDR1 LGHNA, CDR2 YNFKEQ. This CDR3 is built from 16 residues. This CDR3 reads CASSPAGTSRGETQYF. The CDR3 bases are TGTGCCAGCAGCCCTGCTGGGACTAGCAGGGGAGAGACCCAGTACTTC.

For this clonotype: Relative to the germline gene, one junction end is altered; a read error may explain this. The genes are TRBV5-1 and TRBJ1-4, with TRBD1 as a possible D gene (6 bases). Germline V CDR1 and CDR2: SGHRS, YFSETQ. This CDR3 spans 13 amino acids. This CDR3 reads CASSLIEGEKPFF. For the CDR3, the DNA is TGCGCCAGCAGCTTGATTGAGGGGGAAAAACCGTTTTTT.

The chain recombines TRBV25-1 with TRBJ1-5, with D possibly TRBD1 on 5 matching bases. Looked up from germline, CDR1 is MGHDK and CDR2 is SYGVNS. V was shortened by 4 bases and J by 5 bases, with 12 bases between the two germline ends. The CDR3 consists of 14 residues. CDR3 sequence reads: CASSAGTDYQPQHF. CDR3 DNA sequence: TGTGCCAGCAGTGCCGGGACGGATTATCAGCCCCAGCATTTT.

The V call is TRBV7-2, the J call TRBJ1-6; D not certain. The V gene's germline CDR1 is SGHTA and CDR2 FQGNSA. The CDR3 sequence is 16 residues long. The germline V and J ends were trimmed by 0 bases and 2 bases, with 8 bases remaining between them. CDR3 nucleotide sequence: TGTGCCAGCAGCTTAGCAGGGTTCACCTATAATTCACCCCTCCACTTT. This codes for CASSLAGFTYNSPLHF.

V and J are TRBV24-1 and TRBJ2-3; 8 nucleotides align to TRBD1. The CDR3 contains 15 residues. V dropped 4 bases and J dropped 3; count of bases not matched to a gene: 5. Germline V gene sequence: CDR1 KGHDR, CDR2 SFDVKD. In DNA form, the CDR3 reads TGTGCCACCAGTGAAGGACAGGGACATACAGATACGCAGTATTTT. As protein: CATSEGQGHTDTQYF.

The chain is built from TRBV7-2 and TRBJ2-3, with D possibly being TRBD1 (7 bases). V shed 8 bases and J shed 6 bases, with 18 bases lying between them. CDR1 and CDR2 (germline): SGHTA, FQGNSA. CDR3 length equals 14 residues. This chain's CDR3 is CASWGVRGFDTQYF. CDR3 DNA sequence: TGTGCCAGCTGGGGGGTCAGGGGGTTTGATACGCAGTATTTT.

A few counts support this clonotype. V usage is TRBV27 and J usage is TRBJ2-7, with D perhaps matching TRBD1 (5 bases). CDR3 length: 13 amino acids. The germline V gene encodes CDR1 MNHEY and CDR2 SMNVEV (reference sequence). V was trimmed by 5 bases and J by 4 bases, leaving 12 bases between them. This chain's CDR3 is CASSRQGLYEQYF. The CDR3 coding sequence is TGTGCCAGCAGTCGTCAGGGTCTGTACGAGCAGTACTTC.

This clonotype was seen a few times. CDR3 coding DNA: TGCAGTGCTAGTTGGCTCCAGAGCTCCTACGAGCAGTACTTC. This encodes CSASWLQSSYEQYF. The rearrangement links TRBV20-1 to TRBJ2-7, with D hard to call. V shed 3 bases and J shed 0 bases, with 12 bases lying between them. The germline gives CDR1 DFQATT, CDR2 SNEGSKA (reference sequence). The CDR3 is 14 residues long.